A single count supports the clone carrying this TCR beta chain. V shed 1 base and J shed 7 bases, with 13 bases lying between them. CDR1 is LGHDT, CDR2 YNNKEL, per germline (reference sequence). The CDR3 extends over 14 amino acids. These data belong to a study of blood T cell repertoires in COVID-19. On the study more broadly: From T cells, B-cell-depleted T cells, or PBMCs came the material, which was cDNA or gDNA.

Data came from immunoSEQ multiplex PCR; TCRdb stores just in-frame clones and leaves some out. The table includes approximately 400,000 clones, around 88% detected once. This chain uses TRBV3-1 (or the pseudogene TRBV3-2) with TRBJ2-5; a weak D match, TRBD2 (5 bases). The sample comprised peripheral blood. The origin of this receptor is a woman aged 45 to 65 with COVID-19, enrolled during active disease. The CDR3 here is CASSQGPGGSTQYF. The CDR3 bases are TGTGCCAGCAGCCAAGGTCCGGGCGGGTCGACCCAGTACTTC.